The T cell receptor beta chain described here comes from a study of shared clonotypes between healthy human individuals. In regard to this clone: Its specificity is unknown. Germline is not matched at one junction end, which may reflect a read error.

The study's findings and limits: The four-donor shared clonotypes exceeded non-shared clonotypes in generation probability, with non-shared ones scoring lower. Some naive CD4 clonotypes, roughly 5%, turned up in common across a handful of donors.

Several immunoSEQ 96-well plates shared each subset's DNA, each plate a replicate. Some clones are missing from TCRdb's copy, which holds only in-frame ones; the method was immunoSEQ multiplex PCR. The sample holds millions of clones, around 94% seen once. CDR1 and CDR2 (germline): SSHAT, FNYEAQ (reference sequence). The CDR3 consists of 17 residues. The sequence came from a man between 18 and 35 years old in good health. What was sequenced was naive CD4+ T cells sorted from blood. Subset specified: CD45RA+ positively selected. This chain connects TRBV7-7 to TRBJ2-3, with 14 nucleotides matching TRBD2. CDR3 amino acids: CASSLDGTSGSLGTQYF. The CDR3 coding sequence is TGTGCTAGCAGCTTAGATGGGACTAGCGGGAGTCTAGGTACGCAGTATTTT.